This record covers a single TCR beta chain. The V segment lost 2 bases and the J segment 5 bases; nucleotides outside the gene matches: 5. This CDR3 is built from 13 residues. Germline assignment: CDR1 GTSNPN and CDR2 SVGIG (reference sequence). This record belongs to a study of shared clonotypes between healthy human individuals. Splitting of each subset's genomic DNA was done evenly across several immunoSEQ plates. The assay was immunoSEQ multiplex PCR, and TCRdb's table has in-frame clones only and misses some. The table records 2 million to 2.5 million clones, approximately 96% of them present only once.

This chain links TRBV30 with TRBJ2-5; TRBD2 matches 7 bases. This TCR derives from a man aged 18 to 29 in good health. Sequencing was performed on naive CD4+ T cells sorted from blood. Subset described: CD45RA+ positively selected. CDR3 sequence reads: CAWSSAGVETQYF. DNA for the CDR3: TGTGCCTGGAGTAGTGCGGGAGTGGAGACCCAGTACTTC.